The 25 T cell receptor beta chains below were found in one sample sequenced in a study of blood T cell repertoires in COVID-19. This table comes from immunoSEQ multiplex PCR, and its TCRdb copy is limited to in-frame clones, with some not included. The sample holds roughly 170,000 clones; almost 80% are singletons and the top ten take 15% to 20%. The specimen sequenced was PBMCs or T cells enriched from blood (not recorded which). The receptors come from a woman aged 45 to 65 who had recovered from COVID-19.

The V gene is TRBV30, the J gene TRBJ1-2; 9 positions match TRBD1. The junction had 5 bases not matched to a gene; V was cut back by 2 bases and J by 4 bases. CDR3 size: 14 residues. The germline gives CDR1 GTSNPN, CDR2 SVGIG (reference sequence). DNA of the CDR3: TGTGCCTGGAGTACAGGGGGCAAGGTCTATGGCTACACCTTC. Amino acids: CAWSTGGKVYGYTF.

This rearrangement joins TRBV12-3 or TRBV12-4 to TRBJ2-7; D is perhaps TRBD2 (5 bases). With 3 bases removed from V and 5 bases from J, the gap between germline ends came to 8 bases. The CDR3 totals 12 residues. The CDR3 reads CASSFTRDEQYF. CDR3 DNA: TGTGCCAGCAGTTTTACTAGGGACGAGCAGTACTTC.

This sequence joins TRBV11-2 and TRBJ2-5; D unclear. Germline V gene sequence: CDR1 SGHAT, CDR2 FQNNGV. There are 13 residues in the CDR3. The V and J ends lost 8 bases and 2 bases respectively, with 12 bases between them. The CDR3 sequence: CASSRRPQETQYF. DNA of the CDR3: TGTGCCAGCTCTAGGCGGCCACAAGAGACCCAGTACTTC.

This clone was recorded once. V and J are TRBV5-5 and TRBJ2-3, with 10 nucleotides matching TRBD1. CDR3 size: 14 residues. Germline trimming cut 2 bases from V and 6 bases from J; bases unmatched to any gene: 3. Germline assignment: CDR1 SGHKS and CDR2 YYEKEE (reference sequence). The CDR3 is CASSLGTGVDTQYF. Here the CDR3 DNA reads TGTGCCAGCAGCTTAGGGACAGGGGTCGATACGCAGTATTTT.

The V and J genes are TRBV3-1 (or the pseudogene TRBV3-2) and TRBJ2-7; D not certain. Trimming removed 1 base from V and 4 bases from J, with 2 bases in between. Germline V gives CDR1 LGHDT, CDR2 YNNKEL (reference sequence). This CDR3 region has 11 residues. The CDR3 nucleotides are TGTGCCAGCAGCCAAGCTTACGAGCAGTACTTC. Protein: CASSQAYEQYF.

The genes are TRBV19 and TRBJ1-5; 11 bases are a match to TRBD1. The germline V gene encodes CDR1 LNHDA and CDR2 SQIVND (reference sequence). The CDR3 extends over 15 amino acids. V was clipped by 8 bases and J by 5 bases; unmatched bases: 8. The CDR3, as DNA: TGTGCCAGTCGACCTGGGACAGGGGGAGATCAGCCCCAGCATTTT. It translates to CASRPGTGGDQPQHF.

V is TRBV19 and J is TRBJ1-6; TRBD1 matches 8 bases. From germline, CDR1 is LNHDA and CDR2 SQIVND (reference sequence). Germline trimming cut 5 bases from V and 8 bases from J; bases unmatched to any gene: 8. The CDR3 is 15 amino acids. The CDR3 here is CASSADRGGDSPLHF. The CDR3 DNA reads TGTGCCAGTAGTGCCGACAGGGGAGGCGATTCACCCCTCCACTTT.

This CDR3 reads CASSLDRGGEKLFF. The CDR3, as DNA: TGCGCCAGCAGCTTGGACAGGGGCGGGGAAAAACTGTTTTTT. The chain has TRBV5-1 and TRBJ1-4, with 7 bases matching TRBD1. The CDR3 totals 14 residues. Germline V lookup: CDR1 SGHRS, CDR2 YFSETQ. After removal of 0 bases from V and 8 bases from J, the junction contained 4 bases not matched to a gene.

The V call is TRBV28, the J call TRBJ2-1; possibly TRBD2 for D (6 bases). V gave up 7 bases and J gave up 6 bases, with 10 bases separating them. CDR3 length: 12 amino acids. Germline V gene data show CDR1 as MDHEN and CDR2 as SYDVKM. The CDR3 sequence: CASMGGVNEQFF. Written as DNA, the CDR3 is TGTGCCAGCATGGGAGGCGTCAATGAGCAGTTCTTC.

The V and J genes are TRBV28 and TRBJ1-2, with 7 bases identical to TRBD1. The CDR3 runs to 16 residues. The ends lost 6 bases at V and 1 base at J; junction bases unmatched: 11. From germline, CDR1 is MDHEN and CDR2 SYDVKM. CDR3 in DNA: TGTGCCAGCAGGACCAGAAATCGACAGGGTAACTATGGCTACACCTTC. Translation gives CASRTRNRQGNYGYTF.

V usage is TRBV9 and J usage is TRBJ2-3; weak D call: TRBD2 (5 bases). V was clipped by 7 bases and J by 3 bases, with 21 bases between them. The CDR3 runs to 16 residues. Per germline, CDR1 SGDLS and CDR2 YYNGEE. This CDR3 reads CASAKAGRADTDTQYF. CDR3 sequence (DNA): TGTGCCAGCGCGAAGGCCGGGCGGGCTGATACAGATACGCAGTATTTT.

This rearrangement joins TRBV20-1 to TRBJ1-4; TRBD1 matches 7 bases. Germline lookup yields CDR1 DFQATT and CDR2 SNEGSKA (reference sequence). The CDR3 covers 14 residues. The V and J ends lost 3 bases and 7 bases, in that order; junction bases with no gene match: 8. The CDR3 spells CSASEEGAVEKLFF. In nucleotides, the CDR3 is TGCAGTGCTAGTGAGGAGGGGGCGGTTGAAAAACTGTTTTTT.

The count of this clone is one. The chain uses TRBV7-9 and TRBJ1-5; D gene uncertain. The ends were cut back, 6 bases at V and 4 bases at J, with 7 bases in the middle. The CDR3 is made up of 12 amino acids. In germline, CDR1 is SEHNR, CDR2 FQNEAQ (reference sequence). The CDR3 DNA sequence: TGTGCCAGCAGTCCAGATAATCAGCCCCAGCATTTT. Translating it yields CASSPDNQPQHF.

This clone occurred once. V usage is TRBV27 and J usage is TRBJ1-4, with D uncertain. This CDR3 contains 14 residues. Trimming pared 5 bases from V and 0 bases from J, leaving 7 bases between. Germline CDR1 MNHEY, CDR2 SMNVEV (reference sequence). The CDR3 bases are TGTGCCAGCAGTCCGGGGACAACTAATGAAAAACTGTTTTTT. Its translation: CASSPGTTNEKLFF.

CDR3 sequence: CASSRGLSYEQYF. Written as DNA, the CDR3 is TGTGCCAGCAGCAGGGGGCTCTCCTACGAGCAGTACTTC. The chain carries TRBV27 and TRBJ2-7; 8 nucleotides align to TRBD1. The CDR3 runs 13 residues. CDR1 is MNHEY, CDR2 SMNVEV, per germline (reference sequence). After removal of 6 bases from V and 0 bases from J, the junction contained 1 base not matched to a gene.

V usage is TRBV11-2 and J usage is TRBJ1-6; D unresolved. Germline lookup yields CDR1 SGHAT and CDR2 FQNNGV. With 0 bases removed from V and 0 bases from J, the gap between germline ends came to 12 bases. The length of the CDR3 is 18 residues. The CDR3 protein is CASSLEAGGSSYNSPLHF. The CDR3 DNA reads TGTGCCAGCAGCTTAGAAGCCGGCGGAAGCTCCTATAATTCACCCCTCCACTTT.

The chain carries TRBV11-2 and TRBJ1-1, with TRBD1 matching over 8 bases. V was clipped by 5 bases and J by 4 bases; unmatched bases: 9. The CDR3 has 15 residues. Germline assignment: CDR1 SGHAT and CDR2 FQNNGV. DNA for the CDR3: TGTGCCAGCAGCATCACTCAGGGGGCCGTCACTGAAGCTTTCTTT. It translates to CASSITQGAVTEAFF.

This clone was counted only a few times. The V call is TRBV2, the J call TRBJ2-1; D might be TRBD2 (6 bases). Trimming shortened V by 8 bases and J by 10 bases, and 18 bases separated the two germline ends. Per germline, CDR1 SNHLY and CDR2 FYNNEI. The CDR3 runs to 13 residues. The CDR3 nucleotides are TGTGCCAGCGCCTCCGGGACTCCGGTAGAGCAGTTCTTC. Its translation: CASASGTPVEQFF.

In DNA form, the CDR3 reads TGTGCCAGCGGCAGGGTCTCTGGAAACACCATATATTTT. This codes for CASGRVSGNTIYF. The chain combines TRBV28 with TRBJ1-3, with D tentatively TRBD1 (5 bases). The germline gives CDR1 MDHEN, CDR2 SYDVKM. There are 13 residues in the CDR3. V was cut by 8 bases and J by 0 bases, with 8 bases left in between.

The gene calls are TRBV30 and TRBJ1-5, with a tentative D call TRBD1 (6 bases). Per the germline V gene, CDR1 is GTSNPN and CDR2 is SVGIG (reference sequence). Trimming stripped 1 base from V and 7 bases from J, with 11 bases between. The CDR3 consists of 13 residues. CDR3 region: CAWSEGGVQPQHF. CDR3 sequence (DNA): TGTGCCTGGAGTGAAGGGGGAGTCCAGCCCCAGCATTTT.

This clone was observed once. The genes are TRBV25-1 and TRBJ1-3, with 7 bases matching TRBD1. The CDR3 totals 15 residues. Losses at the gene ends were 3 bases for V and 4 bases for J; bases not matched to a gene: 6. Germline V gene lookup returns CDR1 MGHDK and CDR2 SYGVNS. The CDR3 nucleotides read TGTGCCAGCAGTGACGACAGGGTGTACGGAAACACCATATATTTT. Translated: CASSDDRVYGNTIYF.

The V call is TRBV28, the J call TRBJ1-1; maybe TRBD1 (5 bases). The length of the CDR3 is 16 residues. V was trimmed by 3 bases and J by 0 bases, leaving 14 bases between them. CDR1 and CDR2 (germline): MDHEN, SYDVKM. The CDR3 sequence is CASSLGLLSMNTEAFF. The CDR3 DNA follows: TGTGCCAGCAGTTTGGGGCTGTTATCCATGAACACTGAAGCTTTCTTT. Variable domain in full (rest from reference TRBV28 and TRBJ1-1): DVKVTQSSRYLVKRTGEKVFLECVQDMDHENMFWYRQDPGLGLRLIYFSYDVKMKEKGDIPEGYSVSREKKERFSLILESASTNQTSMYLCASSLGLLSMNTEAFFGQGTRLTVV.

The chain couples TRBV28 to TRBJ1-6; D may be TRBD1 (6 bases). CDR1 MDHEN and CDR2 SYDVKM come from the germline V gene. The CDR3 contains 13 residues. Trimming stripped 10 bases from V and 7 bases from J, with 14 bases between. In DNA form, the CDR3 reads TGTGCCACCGGCCGGGGGGCGAATTCACCCCTCCACTTT. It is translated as CATGRGANSPLHF.

CDR3 DNA sequence: TGTGCCAGCTCACGGGAGGTGGGTTACAATGAGCAGTTCTTC. Amino acid sequence: CASSREVGYNEQFF. The V call is TRBV18, the J call TRBJ2-1, with a weak D call TRBD2 (6 bases). Germline assignment: CDR1 KGHSH and CDR2 LQKENI. This CDR3 is built from 14 residues. V lost 4 bases, J lost 4 bases, and 11 bases lay in between.

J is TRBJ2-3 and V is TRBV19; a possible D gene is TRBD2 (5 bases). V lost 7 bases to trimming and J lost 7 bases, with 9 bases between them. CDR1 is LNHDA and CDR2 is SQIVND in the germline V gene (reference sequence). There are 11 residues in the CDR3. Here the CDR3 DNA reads TGTGCCAGTATGACCGGGAATACGCAGTATTTT. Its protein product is CASMTGNTQYF.